This is a list of T cell receptor beta chains from one sample in a study of T cell responses to AZD1222 COVID-19 vaccine. Method: immunoSEQ multiplex PCR; TCRdb's copy keeps in-frame clones and lacks some. The sample yields 180,000 or so clones, about 92% seen once. Sequenced here: peripheral blood, sampled on day 0 of AZD1222 vaccination. The origin of the receptors is an adult in good health. Each CDR3 is given with its conserved first and last residue. The D gene is left open where the match is weak.

D gene	V gene	J gene	CDR3 protein	CDR3 DNA
-	TRBV4-1	TRBJ2-2	CASSRPLGANTGELFF	TGCGCCAGCAGCCGCCCCCTGGGAGCCAACACCGGGGAGCTGTTTTTT
TRBD2	TRBV3-1/TRBV3-2	TRBJ2-1	CASSQTSVEQFF	TGTGCCAGCAGCCAGACTAGCGTTGAGCAGTTCTTC
-	TRBV10-3	TRBJ2-3	CAISAAGKDTQYF	TGTGCCATCAGTGCAGCGGGCAAGGATACGCAGTATTTT
-	TRBV3-1/TRBV3-2	TRBJ2-1	CASSASVESEQFF	TGTGCCAGCAGCGCTTCAGTGGAATCTGAGCAGTTCTTC
-	TRBV6-5	TRBJ2-1	CASSHNEQFF	TGTGCCAGCAGCCACAATGAGCAGTTCTTC
-	TRBV6-1	TRBJ1-3	CASSEDSIRAAGNTIYF	TGTGCCAGCAGTGAAGATTCGATCAGGGCTGCTGGAAACACCATATATTTT
TRBD1	TRBV7-9	TRBJ1-5	CASSLERGTVTAQPQHF	TGTGCCAGCAGCTTAGAAAGGGGGACAGTTACAGCTCAGCCCCAGCATTTT
TRBD2	TRBV11-2	TRBJ2-7	CASSPLLTSDEQYF	TGTGCCAGCAGCCCCCTGCTTACTAGCGACGAGCAGTACTTC
TRBD2	TRBV6-2/TRBV6-3	TRBJ2-7	CASSYSIFSGGPHEQYF	TGTGCCAGCAGTTACTCGATCTTTTCGGGAGGGCCACACGAGCAGTACTTC
-	TRBV10-3	TRBJ1-6	CAISEGPGRVNSPLHF	TGTGCCATCAGTGAGGGTCCGGGGCGGGTTAATTCACCCCTCCACTTT
TRBD2	TRBV11-3	TRBJ2-5	CASSLTSGGQETQYF	TGTGCCAGCAGCTTGACTAGCGGGGGCCAAGAGACCCAGTACTTC
-	TRBV28	TRBJ2-1	CASSLMGVEFF	TGTGCCAGCAGTTTAATGGGGGTGGAGTTCTTC
-	TRBV27	TRBJ1-2	CNPPGDTELDDGYTF	TGCAATCCACCAGGAGACACAGAACTGGATGATGGCTACACCTTC
TRBD1	TRBV6-2/TRBV6-3	TRBJ1-2	CACSGGTGTGRFLNYGYTF	TGTGCCTGCAGCGGGGGAACCGGGACAGGCAGATTTCTGAACTATGGCTACACCTTC
-	TRBV25-1	TRBJ1-2	CASSNHFRDDYGYTF	TGTGCCAGCAGTAATCATTTCAGGGACGACTATGGCTACACCTTC
-	TRBV18	TRBJ1-2	CASSPGGDYGYTF	TGTGCCAGCTCACCAGGGGGCGACTATGGCTACACCTTC
TRBD2	TRBV7-2	TRBJ2-6	CASSLKREPYSGANVLTF	TGTGCCAGCAGCCTGAAGCGGGAGCCATACTCTGGGGCCAACGTCCTGACTTTC
-	TRBV11-2	TRBJ2-7	CASSKTPSTGNYEQYF	TGTGCCAGCAGCAAGACACCTTCGACAGGTAACTACGAGCAGTACTTC
-	TRBV6-1	TRBJ1-5	CASSGRAGRWGNQPQHF	TGTGCCAGCAGTGGCAGGGCAGGAAGGTGGGGCAATCAGCCCCAGCATTTT
-	TRBV6-5	TRBJ1-5	CASRSDYSNQPQHF	TGTGCCAGCAGGTCCGATTATAGCAATCAGCCCCAGCATTTT
TRBD1	TRBV4-2	TRBJ1-2	CASSGPGTGEGYYTF	TGTGCCAGCAGCGGTCCCGGGACAGGCGAAGGGTACTACACCTTC
TRBD1	TRBV4-1	TRBJ2-5	CASSQEFGTGGLETQYF	TGCGCCAGCAGCCAAGAGTTCGGGACAGGGGGCCTGGAGACCCAGTACTTC
-	TRBV18	TRBJ2-7	CASSRAGTTGEQYF	TGTGCCAGCTCACGCGCCGGGACGACGGGAGAGCAGTACTTC
-	TRBV5-1	TRBJ2-3	CASSWGTSTDTQYF	TGCGCCAGCAGCTGGGGGACCTCCACAGATACGCAGTATTTT
-	TRBV19	TRBJ1-4	CASSASTANEKLFF	TGTGCCAGTAGTGCGTCGACAGCTAATGAAAAACTGTTTTTT
TRBD1	TRBV19	TRBJ1-5	CASSLNRGDGNQPQHF	TGTGCCAGTAGTCTGAACAGGGGGGATGGCAATCAGCCCCAGCATTTT
-	TRBV28	TRBJ1-4	CASSLSGSGEKLFF	TGTGCCAGCAGTTTATCGGGGTCTGGCGAAAAACTGTTTTTT
TRBD1	TRBV5-1	TRBJ2-5	CASSPKQGGNQETQYF	TGCGCCAGCAGCCCGAAACAGGGGGGAAACCAAGAGACCCAGTACTTC
-	TRBV10-2	TRBJ2-1	CASTQASSSYNEQFF	TGCGCCAGCACACAGGCCTCGAGCTCCTACAATGAGCAGTTCTTC
-	TRBV5-1	TRBJ2-3	CASSFKQATDTQYF	TGCGCCAGCAGCTTTAAACAAGCCACAGATACGCAGTATTTT
-	TRBV5-1	TRBJ1-5	CASSLGQAQPQHF	TGCGCCAGCAGCTTGGGACAGGCCCAGCCCCAGCATTTT
-	TRBV11-2	TRBJ1-1	CASSLGAGMGEAFF	TGTGCCAGCAGCTTAGGAGCGGGAATGGGTGAAGCTTTCTTT
TRBD1	TRBV10-3	TRBJ2-2	CAIGQGATGELFF	TGTGCCATCGGACAGGGAGCCACCGGGGAGCTGTTTTTT
-	TRBV7-8	TRBJ1-2	CASSLEQGGYTF	TGTGCCAGCAGCTTAGAACAGGGTGGCTACACCTTC
TRBD2	TRBV28	TRBJ2-1	CASSLAVRPSGGRAYNEQFF	TGTGCCAGCAGTCTGGCGGTGAGGCCTAGCGGGGGGAGGGCCTACAATGAGCAGTTCTTC
-	TRBV5-6	TRBJ1-2	CASSLLIYGYTF	TGTGCCAGCAGCTTGTTGATATATGGCTACACCTTC
-	TRBV11-1	TRBJ1-1	CASSPQRNTEAFF	TGTGCCAGCAGCCCACAGAGGAACACTGAAGCTTTCTTT
-	TRBV6-5	TRBJ1-5	CASDWDKTLYQPQHF	TGTGCCAGCGATTGGGACAAAACTTTATATCAGCCCCAGCATTTT
TRBD2	TRBV6-6	TRBJ2-1	CASIGGSGSNNEQFF	TGTGCCAGCATAGGGGGGAGCGGGAGTAATAATGAGCAGTTCTTC